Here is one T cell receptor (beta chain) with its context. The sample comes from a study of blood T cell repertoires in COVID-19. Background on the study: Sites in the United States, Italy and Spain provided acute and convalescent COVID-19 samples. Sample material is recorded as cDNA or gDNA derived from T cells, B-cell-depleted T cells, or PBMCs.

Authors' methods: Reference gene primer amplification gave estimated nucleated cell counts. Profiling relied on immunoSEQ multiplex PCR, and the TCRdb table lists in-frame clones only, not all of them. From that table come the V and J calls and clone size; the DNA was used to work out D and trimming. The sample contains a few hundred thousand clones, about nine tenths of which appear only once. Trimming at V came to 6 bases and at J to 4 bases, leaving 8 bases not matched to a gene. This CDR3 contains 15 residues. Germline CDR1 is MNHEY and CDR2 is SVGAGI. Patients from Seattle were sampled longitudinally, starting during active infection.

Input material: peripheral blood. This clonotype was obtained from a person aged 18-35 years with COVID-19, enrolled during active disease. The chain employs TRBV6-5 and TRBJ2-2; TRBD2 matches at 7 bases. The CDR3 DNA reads TGTGCCAGCAGCCTAGCGGAGGCCGGCACCGGGGAGCTGTTTTTT. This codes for CASSLAEAGTGELFF.